This T cell receptor (beta chain) is from a study of Ad26.COV2.S vaccination and SARS-CoV-2 variants. Study-wide context: In the study, Ad26.COV2.S was injected intramuscularly once, or twice 56 days apart. Study-wide results and limits: Similar non-spike TCR breadth was observed in recipients of vaccine and of placebo. Reported post-vaccination CD8+ and CD4+ T cell responses to spike showed substantial breadth.

Treatment in this sample: some 20 received Ad26.COV2.S at low or high dose, single or two shots; about 5 received placebo; per-sample allocation not given. Specimens were obtained on day 63 following the first vaccine or placebo injection. TCRdb's table, derived via immunoSEQ multiplex PCR, lists solely in-frame clones and lacks some. The sample shows 350,000 to 550,000 clones, 89% of them seen only once. Note on this clone: As yet, its antigen is unknown.

Germline V gives CDR1 SGDLS, CDR2 YYNGEE. The V end lost 0 bases, the J end lost 6 bases, and 13 bases lay between the germline ends. CDR3 length: 16 residues. This sequence originates from a person between 18 and 60 years old who received the Ad26.COV2.S COVID-19 vaccine or a placebo. This sequence joins TRBV9 and TRBJ2-6, with D uncertain. This specimen was peripheral blood, taken in a trial of Ad26.COV2.S vaccine versus placebo. This chain's CDR3 is CASSVGQTVKANVLTF. CDR3 coding DNA: TGTGCCAGCAGCGTAGGTCAGACCGTGAAGGCCAACGTCCTGACTTTC.